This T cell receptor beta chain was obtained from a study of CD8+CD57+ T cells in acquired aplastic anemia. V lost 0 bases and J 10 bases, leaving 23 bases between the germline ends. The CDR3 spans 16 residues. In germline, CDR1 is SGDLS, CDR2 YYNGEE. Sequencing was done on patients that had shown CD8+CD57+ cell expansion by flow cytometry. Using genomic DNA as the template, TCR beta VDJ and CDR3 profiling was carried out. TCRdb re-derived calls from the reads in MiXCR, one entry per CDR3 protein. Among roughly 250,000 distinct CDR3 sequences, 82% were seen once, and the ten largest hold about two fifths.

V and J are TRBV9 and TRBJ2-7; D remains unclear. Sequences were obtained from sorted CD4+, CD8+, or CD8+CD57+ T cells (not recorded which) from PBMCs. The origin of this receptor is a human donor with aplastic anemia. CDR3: CASSVGSDTRNFGQYV. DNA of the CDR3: TGTGCCAGCAGCGTAGGGTCAGATACGAGGAATTTTGGCCAGTACGTC.